This passage covers 4 T cell receptor beta chains from one sample sequenced in a study of blood T cell repertoires in COVID-19. Measured with immunoSEQ multiplex PCR; TCRdb has only the in-frame clones, and not every one. The top ten clones hold almost 4% of a sample with 55,000 to 90,000 clones, more than 85% of them seen once. Sequencing was done on a sample of peripheral blood. The receptors here all came from a man in his 70s with active COVID-19.

The chain is built from TRBV7-6 and TRBJ1-3; a possible D gene is TRBD1 (6 bases). The CDR3 length is 14 residues. CDR1 and CDR2 (germline): SGHVS, FNYEAQ. The V end was cut by 5 bases, the J end by 4 bases, with 12 bases between. CDR3 DNA: TGTGCCAGCAGCCCGACGGGGGGCGGAAACACCATATATTTT. This translates into CASSPTGGGNTIYF.

The rearrangement joins TRBV7-8 to TRBJ1-3; D unclear. The length of the CDR3 is 15 residues. Germline V CDR1 and CDR2: SGHVS, FQNEAQ. V was shortened by 1 base and J by 3 bases, with 10 bases between the two germline ends. For the CDR3, the DNA is TGTGCCAGCAGCTTAGAAGGCGGGGTTGGAAACACCATATATTTT. Translated, it gives CASSLEGGVGNTIYF.

The sample holds one count of this clone. The chain joins TRBV25-1 to TRBJ2-1; the match to TRBD2 covers 7 bases. The CDR3 covers 12 residues. V lost 7 bases and J lost 8; bases outside the gene matches: 5. The germline CDR1 and CDR2 sequences are MGHDK and SYGVNS. CDR3 sequence: CASTMGGDEQFF. The CDR3 DNA reads as TGTGCCAGCACCATGGGGGGGGATGAGCAGTTCTTC.

V usage is TRBV28 and J usage is TRBJ1-5; D remains unclear. The germline V gene has CDR1 MDHEN and CDR2 SYDVKM. This CDR3 contains 12 residues. The V end was cut by 5 bases, the J end by 9 bases, with 11 bases between. The CDR3 DNA follows: TGTGCCAGCAGTCCCCCGGGAGGGCCCCAGCATTTT. Amino acid sequence: CASSPPGGPQHF.